Shown below are 11 T cell receptor beta chains from a single sample sequenced in a study of technical replicates of blood from a handful of donors. Assay: immunoSEQ multiplex PCR; the TCRdb copy retains only in-frame clones and omits some. The sample has approximately 51,000 clones; 93% are singletons. Material for sequencing was PBMCs. The receptors shown here come from a human donor in good health. Some clones in this sample may be carry-over from other donors' samples.

This chain uses TRBV10-3 with TRBJ2-7; 7 bases match TRBD2. V shed 3 bases, J shed 4 bases, and the junction held 3 bases outside the gene matches. Germline assignment: CDR1 ENHRY and CDR2 SYGVKD. The CDR3 spans 13 residues. The CDR3 loop reads CAISDGGGYEQYF. Here the CDR3 DNA reads TGTGCCATCAGTGACGGCGGGGGTTACGAGCAGTACTTC.

With regard to this clone: One end of the junction does not line up with germline, which may come from a read error. The chain employs TRBV6-1 and TRBJ1-6; D unresolved. CDR3 length: 17 amino acids. Germline CDR1 is MNHNS and CDR2 is SASEGT. For the CDR3, the DNA is TGTGCCAGCACTGAAAAAAACTGGAGCTCCTATAATTCACCCCTCCACTTT. Encoded protein: CASTEKNWSSYNSPLHF.

The chain couples TRBV4-3 to TRBJ1-3; D call uncertain. Trimming cost V 4 bases and J 2 bases, with 9 bases left between them. This CDR3 has 14 residues. Germline-derived CDR1 and CDR2 are LGHNA and YSLEER. The CDR3 region has the DNA TGCGCCAGCAGCCCACAGCTACCTGGAAACACCATATATTTT. It specifies CASSPQLPGNTIYF.

Notes on this clone: The sample holds other DNA sequences that translate to the same CDR3. The V gene is TRBV30, the J gene TRBJ1-3; D unresolved. Trimming removed 0 bases at V and 2 bases at J, with 11 bases between. Germline V gives CDR1 GTSNPN, CDR2 SVGIG (reference sequence). The CDR3 extends over 15 amino acids. The CDR3 sequence is CAWSVPGLTGNTIYF. The CDR3 coding sequence is TGTGCCTGGAGTGTACCTGGCCTGACTGGAAACACCATATATTTT.

This chain connects TRBV5-6 to TRBJ1-5; 10 positions agree with TRBD1. This CDR3 has 15 amino acids. The germline V gene encodes CDR1 SGHDT and CDR2 YYEEEE. The ends lost 4 bases at V and 0 bases at J; junction bases unmatched: 1. The CDR3 coding sequence is TGTGCCAGCAGCCGACAGGGGGCTAGCAATCAGCCCCAGCATTTT. This gives the protein CASSRQGASNQPQHF.

This chain connects TRBV19 to TRBJ1-2; 11 positions match TRBD1. V was clipped by 5 bases and J by 4 bases; unmatched bases: 9. In germline, CDR1 is LNHDA, CDR2 SQIVND (reference sequence). There are 16 residues in the CDR3. CDR3 sequence (DNA): TGTGCCAGTAGTCTCCCCGGACAGGGGGCTGGCTATGGCTACACCTTC. This sequence encodes CASSLPGQGAGYGYTF.

The CDR3 region has the DNA TGCGCCAGCAGCCAAGATAGCGGGGGCACGCAGTATTTT. It is translated as CASSQDSGGTQYF. This chain links TRBV4-3 with TRBJ2-3; 9 bases agree with TRBD2. The CDR3 is 13 amino acids. Trimming cost V 0 bases and J 9 bases; bases outside gene matches: 1. In germline, CDR1 is LGHNA, CDR2 YSLEER.

This chain joins TRBV5-1 and TRBJ2-2, with 7 positions matching TRBD1. The CDR3 runs to 15 residues. CDR1 is SGHRS and CDR2 is YFSETQ in the germline V gene. After removal of 4 bases from V and 7 bases from J, the junction contained 10 bases not matched to a gene. CDR3 nucleotides: TGCGCCAGCAGCGCGATGGGTCAGGGGGACGGGGAGCTGTTTTTT. This encodes CASSAMGQGDGELFF.

This sequence joins TRBV9 and TRBJ2-3, with 8 nucleotides matching TRBD2. The CDR3 contains 15 residues. Trimming cost V 0 bases and J 4 bases; bases outside gene matches: 4. CDR1 is SGDLS and CDR2 is YYNGEE in the germline V gene. The CDR3 region is CASSVAPTSADTQYF. DNA for the CDR3: TGTGCCAGCAGCGTAGCCCCGACTAGCGCAGATACGCAGTATTTT.

The V and J genes are TRBV6-5 and TRBJ1-6; tentative D call: TRBD1 (5 bases). Germline lookup yields CDR1 MNHEY and CDR2 SVGAGI. The CDR3 totals 14 residues. The germline V and J ends were trimmed by 5 bases and 9 bases, with 14 bases remaining between them. CDR3 DNA: TGTGCCAGCAGTGAGGACACCTACGTTTCACCCCTCCACTTT. Translation gives CASSEDTYVSPLHF.

V is TRBV11-2 and J is TRBJ1-6; TRBD1 agrees at 7 bases. From germline, CDR1 is SGHAT and CDR2 FQNNGV. The CDR3 loop spans 14 amino acids. Trimming took 2 bases from V and 9 from J; bases not matched to a gene: 4. The CDR3 loop reads CASSLQGDGSPLHF. CDR3 DNA sequence: TGTGCCAGCAGCTTACAGGGGGATGGTTCACCCCTCCACTTT. The full variable domain, completed using reference TRBV11-2 and TRBJ1-6, is EAGVAQSPRYKIIEKRQSVAFWCNPISGHATLYWYQQILGQGPKLLIQFQNNGVVDDSQLPKDRFSAERLKGVDSTLKIQPAKLEDSAVYLCASSLQGDGSPLHFGNGTRLTVT.